This T cell receptor beta chain was sequenced during a study of CD8 T cells in ankylosing spondylitis. Study-level results: Made up of eight highly homologous variants, a TCR beta motif appeared characteristic of ankylosing spondylitis blood.

TCRdb reprocessed the 5' RACE reads via MiXCR and lists one record per CDR3 protein. The top ten hold around 16% of the sample, which has a few hundred thousand distinct CDR3 sequences, approximately 20% seen once. V was clipped by 5 bases and J by 6 bases, with 14 bases between them. Germline lookup yields CDR1 MDHEN and CDR2 SYDVKM. The CDR3 length is 14 residues. This clonotype has a single count. Its antigen is not known. The source of this sequence is a male donor with ankylosing spondylitis. The rearrangement uses TRBV28 and TRBJ2-1; perhaps TRBD2 as D (5 bases). Sequenced: blood, either unsorted or a sorted T cell fraction (not recorded which). The CDR3 region has the DNA TGTGCCAGCAGTCCTTCCGGGGTCCCCAATGAGCAGTTCTTC. This encodes CASSPSGVPNEQFF.